The T cell receptor (beta chain) under discussion was sequenced for a study of T cells after yellow fever vaccination. UMIs and a universal primer site were added when TCR cDNA was made by 5'RACE template switching. A single record per CDR3 protein comes from TCRdb applying MiXCR to the 5' RACE reads. The table records some 340,000 distinct CDR3 sequences, roughly 10% of them present only once. Germline loops: CDR1 DFQATT, CDR2 SNEGSKA (reference sequence). The germline V and J ends were trimmed by 6 bases and 3 bases, with 14 bases remaining between them. The CDR3 spans 13 residues. This sample comprised CD4+ T cells sorted from PBMCs, obtained 45 days after the yellow fever booster vaccination. This clonotype was obtained from a man younger than 35 who received the YFV17D yellow fever vaccine. The J gene is TRBJ1-2, the V gene TRBV20-1; D remains unclear. This CDR3 is CSANFGLDYGYTF. CDR3 nucleotide sequence: TGCAGTGCCAACTTCGGGCTCGACTATGGCTACACCTTC.